The clone carrying this T cell receptor (beta chain) was seen more than once but under ten times. Its matching antigen is unknown. The data were taken from a study of response to subunit inactivated influenza vaccine. Germline V lookup: CDR1 MDHEN, CDR2 SYDVKM. The CDR3 is made up of 16 amino acids. V was trimmed by 5 bases and J by 1 base, leaving 17 bases between them. Each CDR3 protein gets one entry after TCRdb re-called the RT-PCR reads with MiXCR. The sample includes 170,000 or so distinct CDR3 sequences, about 10% of them seen just once. General observations from the study: Researchers suggested that each seasonal influenza vaccination recruits few new T cells.

The sequence was obtained from a man between 50 and 69 years old who received an inactivated influenza vaccine. V and J are TRBV28 and TRBJ2-5; a weak D match, TRBD1 (5 bases). The sample consisted of CD8+ T cells sorted from PBMCs, taken less than 30 months after vaccination. CDR3 sequence: CASSPLRRTSQETQYF. DNA of the CDR3: TGTGCCAGCAGTCCTCTCCGCAGGACAAGCCAAGAGACCCAGTACTTC.